The rows below give T cell receptor beta chains drawn from one sample of a study of shared clonotypes between healthy human individuals. Data came from immunoSEQ multiplex PCR; TCRdb stores just in-frame clones and leaves some out. This table has tens of thousands of clones, 60% to 80% appearing once. The sample taken for sequencing was memory CD8+ T cells sorted from blood. Receptor source: a man younger than 45 in good health. CDR3s include the opening cysteine and the closing phenylalanine or tryptophan. Each record gives: J gene, clone size, D gene, V gene, CDR3 DNA, CDR3 protein. D genes are given only for firm matches. Part of the rows lack a size; the others show once, few, many or a class for expanded clones.

j_call: TRBJ2-3; clone_size: .; d_call: .; v_call: TRBV6-4; cdr3_nt: TGTGCCAGCAGTGACATGACGTCGTCTAGCACAGATACGCAGTATTTT; cdr3_aa: CASSDMTSSSTDTQYF
j_call: TRBJ2-6; clone_size: .; d_call: TRBD1; v_call: TRBV28; cdr3_nt: TGTGCCAGCAGTTCGCCGGGACAGGGGCCCGTCTCTGGGGCCAACGTCCTGACTTTC; cdr3_aa: CASSSPGQGPVSGANVLTF
j_call: TRBJ2-7; clone_size: few; d_call: .; v_call: TRBV7-9; cdr3_nt: TGTGCCAGCAGCACCGGGACGAAGGCCTACGAGCAGTACTTC; cdr3_aa: CASSTGTKAYEQYF
j_call: TRBJ1-5; clone_size: .; d_call: .; v_call: TRBV6-5; cdr3_nt: TGTGCCAGCAGCCCTAATAGCAATCAGCCCCAGCATTTT; cdr3_aa: CASSPNSNQPQHF
j_call: TRBJ2-1; clone_size: .; d_call: TRBD2; v_call: TRBV5-1; cdr3_nt: TGCGCCAGCAGCTCATTAGAGCGGGAGGCCCCCTACAATGAGCAGTTCTTC; cdr3_aa: CASSSLEREAPYNEQFF
j_call: TRBJ2-1; clone_size: .; d_call: TRBD2; v_call: TRBV7-9; cdr3_nt: TGTGCCAGCAGCTTAGTTAGTAGCGGGAGCATGAATGAGCAGTTCTTC; cdr3_aa: CASSLVSSGSMNEQFF
j_call: TRBJ2-1; clone_size: .; d_call: .; v_call: TRBV6-1; cdr3_nt: TGTGCCAGCAGTCGGAGGGAGAGCTACAATGAGCAGTTCTTC; cdr3_aa: CASSRRESYNEQFF
j_call: TRBJ1-1; clone_size: .; d_call: .; v_call: TRBV11-3; cdr3_nt: TGTGCCAGCAGCCACACCTCGGGGCAGAACACTGAAGCTTTCTTT; cdr3_aa: CASSHTSGQNTEAFF
j_call: TRBJ2-1; clone_size: .; d_call: TRBD2; v_call: TRBV15; cdr3_nt: TGTGCCACCTCAGCGGGGGGCGGGGGTTCCTACAATGAGCAGTTCTTC; cdr3_aa: CATSAGGGGSYNEQFF
j_call: TRBJ2-1; clone_size: .; d_call: TRBD2; v_call: TRBV7-9; cdr3_nt: TGTGCCAGCAGCTCAGGACTAGCGGGAAATACCTACAATGAGCAGTTCTTC; cdr3_aa: CASSSGLAGNTYNEQFF
j_call: TRBJ2-7; clone_size: .; d_call: .; v_call: TRBV7-9; cdr3_nt: TGTGCCAGCAGCCCCAGGGGCAGAAATCCCTACGAGCAGTACTTC; cdr3_aa: CASSPRGRNPYEQYF
j_call: TRBJ1-5; clone_size: .; d_call: TRBD1; v_call: TRBV6-4; cdr3_nt: TGTGCCAGCAGTTATGGACAGGGGAGCAATCAGCCCCAGCATTTT; cdr3_aa: CASSYGQGSNQPQHF
j_call: TRBJ2-3; clone_size: many; d_call: TRBD2; v_call: TRBV6-1; cdr3_nt: TGTGCCAGCAGTGAAGGACTAGCGGGAGCAGATACGCAGTATTTT; cdr3_aa: CASSEGLAGADTQYF
j_call: TRBJ2-7; clone_size: many; d_call: .; v_call: TRBV28; cdr3_nt: TGTGCCAGCAGGCCGGGACACATGTACGAGCAGTACTTC; cdr3_aa: CASRPGHMYEQYF
j_call: TRBJ2-7; clone_size: many; d_call: .; v_call: TRBV2; cdr3_nt: TGTGCCAGCAGTGATCGGGGGCCCAGGTACGAGCAGTACTTC; cdr3_aa: CASSDRGPRYEQYF
j_call: TRBJ2-7; clone_size: many; d_call: TRBD2; v_call: TRBV6-5; cdr3_nt: TGTGCCAGCAGTGGGGGGGGGTCCTCATACGAGCAGTACTTC; cdr3_aa: CASSGGGSSYEQYF
j_call: TRBJ2-5; clone_size: .; d_call: .; v_call: TRBV11-2; cdr3_nt: TGTGCCAGCAGCCCCAGTAGGAGGGGTGAGACCCAGTACTTC; cdr3_aa: CASSPSRRGETQYF
j_call: TRBJ2-6; clone_size: many; d_call: .; v_call: TRBV15; cdr3_nt: TGTGCCACCAGCAGGGACAACTCTGGGGCCAACGTCCTGACTTTC; cdr3_aa: CATSRDNSGANVLTF
j_call: TRBJ1-1; clone_size: .; d_call: .; v_call: TRBV11-2; cdr3_nt: TGTGCCAGCAGCCTGCTCGTCGGGGGCACTGAAGCTTTCTTT; cdr3_aa: CASSLLVGGTEAFF
j_call: TRBJ1-4; clone_size: .; d_call: TRBD1; v_call: TRBV4-2; cdr3_nt: TGTGCCAGCAGCCAAGAGACAGGGTTTGCTAATGAAAAACTGTTTTTT; cdr3_aa: CASSQETGFANEKLFF
j_call: TRBJ1-1; clone_size: .; d_call: .; v_call: TRBV29-1; cdr3_nt: TGCAGCGTTGACTCACAGGGCGGCGCTGAAGCTTTCTTT; cdr3_aa: CSVDSQGGAEAFF
j_call: TRBJ2-1; clone_size: many; d_call: .; v_call: TRBV7-3; cdr3_nt: TGTGCCAGCAGCCGCTTCTTAGGTGATGAGCAGTTCTTC; cdr3_aa: CASSRFLGDEQFF
j_call: TRBJ2-2; clone_size: .; d_call: .; v_call: TRBV11-2; cdr3_nt: TGTGCCAGCAGCTTAGACTATAGGTCCGGGGAGCTGTTTTTT; cdr3_aa: CASSLDYRSGELFF
j_call: TRBJ1-1; clone_size: many; d_call: .; v_call: TRBV29-1; cdr3_nt: TGCAGCGTTGGGACTGACAAAGCTTTCTTT; cdr3_aa: CSVGTDKAFF
j_call: TRBJ2-1; clone_size: .; d_call: .; v_call: TRBV5-6; cdr3_nt: TGTGCCAGCAGCTTGGAACTTGATCTAACTAATGAGCAGTTCTTC; cdr3_aa: CASSLELDLTNEQFF
j_call: TRBJ2-3; clone_size: .; d_call: TRBD2; v_call: TRBV28; cdr3_nt: TGTGCCAGCAGTTTTGTAGCGGGAGGGCCCGGGCCCAAAGATACGCAGTATTTT; cdr3_aa: CASSFVAGGPGPKDTQYF
j_call: TRBJ1-1; clone_size: few; d_call: .; v_call: TRBV30; cdr3_nt: TGTGCCTGGAGTCCGGCCACTGAAGCTTTCTTT; cdr3_aa: CAWSPATEAFF
j_call: TRBJ1-2; clone_size: .; d_call: .; v_call: TRBV14; cdr3_nt: TGTGCCAGCAGCCAAGGATGGGGCTACACCTTC; cdr3_aa: CASSQGWGYTF
j_call: TRBJ2-1; clone_size: .; d_call: .; v_call: TRBV15; cdr3_nt: TGTGCCACCAGCAGATCCCAGGGCCTAAATGAGCAGTTCTTC; cdr3_aa: CATSRSQGLNEQFF
j_call: TRBJ2-1; clone_size: few; d_call: TRBD2; v_call: TRBV7-9; cdr3_nt: TGTGCCAGCGCGAAATGGCGGGTTGACAGCGGGAGGGATAATGAGCAGTTCTTC; cdr3_aa: CASAKWRVDSGRDNEQFF
j_call: TRBJ2-3; clone_size: .; d_call: TRBD1; v_call: TRBV7-6; cdr3_nt: TGTGCCAGCAGCTCCAGGACAGGGCGAGCCACAGATACGCAGTATTTT; cdr3_aa: CASSSRTGRATDTQYF
j_call: TRBJ2-5; clone_size: .; d_call: TRBD1; v_call: TRBV7-9; cdr3_nt: TGTGCCAGCACCAGAACAGGGGTGGGGAAGGAAGAGACCCAGTACTTC; cdr3_aa: CASTRTGVGKEETQYF
j_call: TRBJ1-2; clone_size: .; d_call: .; v_call: TRBV5-1; cdr3_nt: TGCGCCAGCAGCTTGGACAGCGACCATGGCTACACCTTC; cdr3_aa: CASSLDSDHGYTF
j_call: TRBJ1-4; clone_size: .; d_call: TRBD1; v_call: TRBV4-3; cdr3_nt: TGCGCCAGCAGCCAAGATGAGGGGACAGGGGGTGAAAAACTGTTTTTT; cdr3_aa: CASSQDEGTGGEKLFF
j_call: TRBJ2-5; clone_size: .; d_call: TRBD1; v_call: TRBV25-1; cdr3_nt: TGTGCCAGCGACTGGCCACAGGGGGCCGGGCAAGAGACCCAGTACTTC; cdr3_aa: CASDWPQGAGQETQYF
j_call: TRBJ2-1; clone_size: .; d_call: TRBD2; v_call: TRBV2; cdr3_nt: TGTGCCAGCAGTGAAGCCCCACCCCGACTAGCCTCCTACAATGAGCAGTTCTTC; cdr3_aa: CASSEAPPRLASYNEQFF
j_call: TRBJ2-7; clone_size: .; d_call: TRBD1; v_call: TRBV25-1; cdr3_nt: TGTGCCACCTGGGGACAGGGGGCTAACGAGCAGTACTTC; cdr3_aa: CATWGQGANEQYF
j_call: TRBJ2-7; clone_size: few; d_call: TRBD2; v_call: TRBV6-6; cdr3_nt: TGTGCCAGCAGTTACCGGGGGGAATCCTACGAGCAGTACTTC; cdr3_aa: CASSYRGESYEQYF
j_call: TRBJ1-5; clone_size: few; d_call: .; v_call: TRBV6-1; cdr3_nt: TGTGCCAGCAGTGTTCGGGGGGCTGGTGGCAATCAGCCCCAGCATTTT; cdr3_aa: CASSVRGAGGNQPQHF
j_call: TRBJ2-7; clone_size: .; d_call: TRBD1; v_call: TRBV5-6; cdr3_nt: TGTGCCAGCAGCCCTTGGAGGGACAGGCGATCCTACGAGCAGTACTTC; cdr3_aa: CASSPWRDRRSYEQYF
j_call: TRBJ1-4; clone_size: .; d_call: TRBD1; v_call: TRBV27; cdr3_nt: TGTGCCAGCAGTTCCCGGGACAGCAGCAATGAAAAACTGTTTTTT; cdr3_aa: CASSSRDSSNEKLFF
j_call: TRBJ2-7; clone_size: .; d_call: .; v_call: TRBV27; cdr3_nt: TGTGCCAGCAGTGGGACTGTTGTTTCCTACGAGCAGTACTTC; cdr3_aa: CASSGTVVSYEQYF
j_call: TRBJ2-7; clone_size: many; d_call: .; v_call: TRBV5-5; cdr3_nt: TGTGCCAGCAGCTTGGCCTACGAGCAGTACTTC; cdr3_aa: CASSLAYEQYF
j_call: TRBJ1-1; clone_size: few; d_call: .; v_call: TRBV10-2; cdr3_nt: TGCGCCAGCAGTCATTGGGATTACACTGAAGCTTTCTTT; cdr3_aa: CASSHWDYTEAFF
j_call: TRBJ2-1; clone_size: many; d_call: .; v_call: TRBV5-1; cdr3_nt: TGCGCCAGCAGCTTGGCCGGACTCCGGCAGAATGAGCAGTTCTTC; cdr3_aa: CASSLAGLRQNEQFF
j_call: TRBJ2-7; clone_size: .; d_call: TRBD1; v_call: TRBV28; cdr3_nt: TGTGCCAGCAGTTCCCCCCTAAATAGACAGGGCCCTTTTCCCTACGAGCAGTACTTC; cdr3_aa: CASSSPLNRQGPFPYEQYF
j_call: TRBJ1-2; clone_size: .; d_call: .; v_call: TRBV28; cdr3_nt: TGTGCCAGCAGTGGTGGGGCCTATGGCTACACCTTC; cdr3_aa: CASSGGAYGYTF
j_call: TRBJ2-3; clone_size: once; d_call: .; v_call: TRBV9; cdr3_nt: TGTGCCAGCAGCTCCCCTTGGGCAGATACGCAGTATTTT; cdr3_aa: CASSSPWADTQYF
j_call: TRBJ1-5; clone_size: .; d_call: .; v_call: TRBV6-6; cdr3_nt: TGTGCCAGCAGTTACTCGTCGAGGGGTCAGCCCCAGCATTTT; cdr3_aa: CASSYSSRGQPQHF